The clone carrying this T cell receptor (beta chain) was recorded only once. What it binds is unknown. Time point noted: week 35, safety follow-up. The investigators gave 300 ug of mutant IDH1 20-mer peptide in each vaccine dose, together with topical imiquimod. CDR3 length: 14 residues. Trimming cost V 0 bases and J 11 bases, with 16 bases left between them. From germline, CDR1 is LGHNA and CDR2 YSLEER. The protocol was immunoSEQ multiplex PCR, while the TCRdb copy is restricted to in-frame clones and leaves out a portion. The table includes approximately 45,000 clones, roughly 92% detected once. These data are taken from a study of a mutant IDH1 vaccine in newly diagnosed glioma. Study-level background: Patients were started on vaccination 4-6 weeks after radiotherapy alone, or with temozolomide cycles.

Broader study findings: Among all patients, vaccine-induced immune responses occurred in roughly 93%.

The clonotype comes from a man between 45 and 60 years old with glioma. The chain has TRBV4-3 and TRBJ1-1, with D unclear. Sequences were derived from PBMCs, sampled from a glioma patient whose treatment included an IDH1 peptide vaccine. This CDR3 is CASSQDRAGSGAFF. DNA of the CDR3: TGCGCCAGCAGCCAAGATAGGGCCGGCAGTGGGGCTTTCTTT.